These 3 T cell receptor beta chains originate from one sample sequenced in a study of control samples from healthy donors and cancer patients. Profiling relied on immunoSEQ multiplex PCR, and the TCRdb table lists in-frame clones only, not all of them. The sample has around 180,000 clones, roughly 88% seen once. Sequencing was performed on blood. Source of these receptors: a woman aged 25 to 39 in good health.

The chain is built from TRBV19 and TRBJ2-3, with 10 bases aligning to TRBD1. The CDR3 is 16 amino acids. Germline V gene sequence: CDR1 LNHDA, CDR2 SQIVND (reference sequence). V lost 9 bases to trimming and J lost 7 bases; unmatched junction nucleotides: 16. The CDR3 loop reads CASRDRGPEGGNTQYF. The CDR3 DNA follows: TGTGCCAGCCGGGACAGGGGCCCCGAGGGGGGAAATACGCAGTATTTT.

V usage is TRBV7-9 and J usage is TRBJ1-1; no clear D. Per germline, CDR1 SEHNR and CDR2 FQNEAQ (reference sequence). The CDR3 extends over 16 amino acids. V was clipped by 5 bases and J by 4 bases, with 20 bases between them. CDR3 loop: CASSPRTGSWGTEAFF. Here the CDR3 DNA reads TGTGCCAGCAGCCCGAGAACGGGGAGTTGGGGCACTGAAGCTTTCTTT.

This clone was recorded only once. The chain carries TRBV3-1 (or the pseudogene TRBV3-2) and TRBJ1-3; 7 positions agree with TRBD1. The V gene end was trimmed by 6 bases and the J gene end by 4 bases; junction bases not matched to a gene: 21. Germline assignment: CDR1 LGHDT and CDR2 YNNKEL (reference sequence). The CDR3 spans 19 residues. DNA for the CDR3: TGTGCCAGCAGTATGAAAGGGGGCAAGGTTACCCCGGAAGGAAACACCATATATTTT. Translating it yields CASSMKGGKVTPEGNTIYF.